The clone carrying this T cell receptor (beta chain) came up a few times. Its specificity is unknown. Every donor provided roughly 10 milliliters of peripheral blood. Germline lookup yields CDR1 DFQATT and CDR2 SNEGSKA (reference sequence). V dropped 6 bases and J dropped 0 bases, with 9 bases sitting between them. This CDR3 spans 13 amino acids. These data come from a study of blood T cells in healthy people across ages. The use of a sample-barcoded 5' primer and a J-beta primer mix characterized a second PCR of roughly 6 to 11 cycles. One entry per CDR3 protein results from TCRdb running MiXCR on the 5' RACE reads. The sample consists of roughly 1,500,000 distinct CDR3 sequences, roughly 32% of them appearing once. Study-wide findings and caveats: Per million T cells, the diversity of TCR beta decreased roughly linearly as age advanced. Because sorting was not performed, PBMCs prevented conclusive naive versus antigen-experienced comparison.

This chain uses TRBV20-1 with TRBJ1-5; D uncertain. Sample: blood. The TCR sequence derives from a woman in her 30s in good health. CDR3 protein: CSATGLSNQPQHF. The CDR3 DNA reads as TGCAGTGCCACCGGGCTTAGCAATCAGCCCCAGCATTTT.